This T cell receptor beta chain was obtained from a study of blood T cell repertoires in COVID-19. Across the study: Sites in the United States, Italy and Spain provided acute and convalescent COVID-19 samples. Sample material is recorded as cDNA or gDNA derived from T cells, B-cell-depleted T cells, or PBMCs.

Original processing notes: Amplification with reference gene primers provided the estimates of nucleated cell counts. Sequencing used immunoSEQ multiplex PCR; TCRdb keeps in-frame clones, though not all of them. The V and J calls and clone size were taken over from that table, and D and trimming were inferred from the DNA. The sample holds under 150,000 clones; 90% are singletons and the top ten take 1.8%. There are 15 residues in the CDR3. Germline V CDR1 and CDR2: SGHNT, YYREEE (reference sequence). Between the trimmed V and J ends, which lost 0 bases and 7 bases, there was a span of 15 bases. Sequencing input: peripheral blood. The chain couples TRBV5-4 to TRBJ2-3, with a weak D call TRBD1 (6 bases). This clonotype was obtained from a human donor with active COVID-19. The donor label of this sample is uncertain. For the CDR3, the DNA is TGTGCCAGCAGCTTGGTGCAGGGGCCGTATCATACGCAGTATTTT. Translated: CASSLVQGPYHTQYF.